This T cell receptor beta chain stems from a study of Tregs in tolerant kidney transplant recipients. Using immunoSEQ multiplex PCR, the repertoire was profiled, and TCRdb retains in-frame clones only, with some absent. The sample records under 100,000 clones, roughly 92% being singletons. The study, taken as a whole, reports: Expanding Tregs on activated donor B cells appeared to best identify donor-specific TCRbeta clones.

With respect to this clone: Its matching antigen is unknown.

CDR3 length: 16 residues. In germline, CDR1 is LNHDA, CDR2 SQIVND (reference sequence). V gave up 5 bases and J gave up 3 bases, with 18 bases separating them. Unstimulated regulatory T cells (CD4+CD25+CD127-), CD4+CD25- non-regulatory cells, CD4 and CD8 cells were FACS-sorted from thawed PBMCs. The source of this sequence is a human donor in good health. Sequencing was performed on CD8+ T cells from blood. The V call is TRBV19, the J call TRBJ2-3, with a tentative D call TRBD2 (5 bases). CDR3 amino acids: CASSHGPDPGTDTQYF. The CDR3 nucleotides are TGTGCCAGTAGTCACGGGCCCGATCCGGGGACAGATACGCAGTATTTT.